Below, 29 T cell receptor beta chains from the same sample are listed, as sequenced in a study of blood T cell repertoires in COVID-19. Some clones are missing from TCRdb's copy, which holds only in-frame ones; the method was immunoSEQ multiplex PCR. The data hold hundreds of thousands of clones, with 80% to 90% observed a single time. Material: PBMCs or T cells enriched from blood (not recorded which). All receptors come from a man aged 35-49 years who had recovered from COVID-19.

Note on this clone: The junction does not match germline at one end; this may be a read error. J is TRBJ1-6 and V is TRBV2, with 9 bases lining up with TRBD1. The germline V gene encodes CDR1 SNHLY and CDR2 FYNNEI. This CDR3 is built from 15 residues. The CDR3 is CASSARTGDNSPLHF. CDR3 DNA: TGTGCCAGCAGTGCCAGGACAGGGGATAACTCACCCCTCCACTTT.

This chain links TRBV12-3 or TRBV12-4 with TRBJ1-6; maybe TRBD1 (6 bases). The length of the CDR3 is 13 residues. The V gene lost 7 bases and the J gene lost 5 bases, with 9 bases spanning the gap. The CDR3 DNA reads TGTGCCAGCAAAGGACAGCATAATTCACCCCTCCACTTT. It codes for CASKGQHNSPLHF.

This chain links TRBV6-1 with TRBJ2-7, with D possibly matching TRBD2 (5 bases). V was cut by 1 base and J by 2 bases, with 12 bases left in between. The germline V gene encodes CDR1 MNHNS and CDR2 SASEGT. This CDR3 spans 15 amino acids. Here the CDR3 reads CASSEGESFTYEQYF. The CDR3, as DNA: TGTGCCAGCAGTGAAGGGGAGTCCTTTACCTACGAGCAGTACTTC.

CDR3 coding DNA: TGTGCCTCCTCAGCCTTTCGGGTCGCGGCCCAGCATTTT. It encodes CASSAFRVAAQHF. V usage is TRBV28 and J usage is TRBJ1-5; no definite D call. This CDR3 region has 13 residues. The V gene lost 11 bases and the J gene lost 11 bases, with 22 bases spanning the gap. Germline V gene lookup returns CDR1 MDHEN and CDR2 SYDVKM.

In the case of this clone: At one end the junction does not follow the germline gene, possibly because of a read error. The V and J genes are TRBV30 and TRBJ2-1; 9 nucleotides agree with TRBD1. In germline, CDR1 is GTSNPN, CDR2 SVGIG (reference sequence). This CDR3 contains 13 residues. CDR3 in DNA: TGTGCCTGGAGAGATACAGGGGGCAATAAGCAGTTCTTC. This codes for CAWRDTGGNKQFF.

The chain uses TRBV9 and TRBJ2-3; 9 positions agree with TRBD2. Germline V gives CDR1 SGDLS, CDR2 YYNGEE. This CDR3 region has 15 residues. With V trimmed by 3 bases and J by 2 bases, 4 bases remained unmatched. DNA of the CDR3: TGTGCCAGCAGCGCAGCGGGGGGAATCACAGATACGCAGTATTTT. Translated, it gives CASSAAGGITDTQYF.

V gene TRBV6-2 or TRBV6-3 combines with J gene TRBJ2-7; 14 bases agree with TRBD2. This CDR3 has 18 amino acids. After removal of 4 bases from V and 5 bases from J, the junction contained 13 bases not matched to a gene. CDR1 and CDR2 (germline): MNHEY, SVGEGT. CDR3 coding DNA: TGTGCCAGCAGTTCCCTGGGACTAGCGGGAGCGTACGGGGACGAGCAGTACTTC. Translating it yields CASSSLGLAGAYGDEQYF.

This chain links TRBV9 with TRBJ1-5; no firm D call. Germline CDR1 SGDLS, CDR2 YYNGEE. The CDR3 consists of 12 residues. Deletions cut 4 bases from V and 7 bases from J, with 9 bases between. CDR3 residues: CASSTGGQPQHF. CDR3 bases: TGTGCCAGCAGCACGGGTGGCCAGCCCCAGCATTTT.

The chain has TRBV6-2 or TRBV6-3 and TRBJ1-2; D unresolved. Germline lookup yields CDR1 MNHEY and CDR2 SVGEGT. The ends were cut back, 0 bases at V and 2 bases at J, with 13 bases in the middle. This CDR3 comprises 16 residues. DNA of the CDR3: TGTGCCAGCAGTTACTCTACCCGACGGGGAAACTATGGCTACACCTTC. It encodes CASSYSTRRGNYGYTF.

This chain links TRBV5-1 with TRBJ1-1; possible D gene TRBD1, 5 bases. The V end was cut by 2 bases, the J end by 3 bases, with 8 bases between. Germline V gene sequence: CDR1 SGHRS, CDR2 YFSETQ. This CDR3 region has 13 residues. In DNA, the CDR3 is TGCGCCAGCAGCTTAGACAGCGACACTGAAGCTTTCTTT. It codes for CASSLDSDTEAFF.

The gene calls are TRBV18 and TRBJ2-7; D remains ambiguous. This CDR3 comprises 15 residues. Germline CDR1 is KGHSH and CDR2 is LQKENI. V shed 0 bases and J shed 0 bases, with 9 bases lying between them. The CDR3 DNA sequence: TGTGCCAGCTCACCACCGTCGCAGAACTCCTACGAGCAGTACTTC. Translating gives CASSPPSQNSYEQYF.

DNA of the CDR3: TGTGCCAGCAGCAATCAGGGGGCGTTCGACGCTCTTGGTGGAGCTTTCTTT. It codes for CASSNQGAFDALGGAFF. This chain joins TRBV14 and TRBJ1-1, with 8 positions matching TRBD1. This CDR3 comprises 17 residues. V lost 5 bases to trimming and J lost 10 bases; unmatched junction nucleotides: 21. The germline V gene encodes CDR1 SGHDN and CDR2 FVKESK.

V usage is TRBV3-1 (or the pseudogene TRBV3-2) and J usage is TRBJ1-3; a weak D match, TRBD1 (6 bases). Looked up from germline, CDR1 is LGHDT and CDR2 is YNNKEL (reference sequence). Trimming removed 4 bases at V and 2 bases at J, with 12 bases between. CDR3 length: 15 amino acids. CDR3 sequence reads: CASSPGGRTGNTIYF. CDR3 DNA sequence: TGTGCCAGCAGCCCCGGGGGGCGGACTGGAAACACCATATATTTT.

The rearrangement links TRBV7-9 to TRBJ2-3, with D maybe TRBD2 (5 bases). Per germline, CDR1 SEHNR and CDR2 FQNEAQ (reference sequence). This CDR3 has 16 residues. V lost 1 base and J lost 0, with 11 bases in between. CDR3 residues: CASSLGPGISTDTQYF. CDR3 coding DNA: TGTGCCAGCAGCTTAGGACCGGGGATTAGCACAGATACGCAGTATTTT.

The rearrangement joins TRBV18 to TRBJ1-3, with a tentative D call TRBD1 (5 bases). Germline V gene sequence: CDR1 KGHSH, CDR2 LQKENI. The CDR3 runs to 13 residues. V was trimmed by 5 bases and J by 6 bases, leaving 11 bases between them. The DNA of the CDR3 is TGTGCCAGCTCAAGGGGTTCAGAAAACACCATATATTTT. This sequence encodes CASSRGSENTIYF.

The chain carries TRBV11-2 and TRBJ1-5, with 8 bases identical to TRBD1. The CDR3 consists of 14 residues. Trimming took 5 bases from V and 6 from J; bases not matched to a gene: 6. Germline V lookup: CDR1 SGHAT, CDR2 FQNNGV. The CDR3 DNA sequence: TGTGCCAGCAGCCAGGACAGGGAAGTTCAGCCCCAGCATTTT. Translated: CASSQDREVQPQHF.

The J gene is TRBJ1-1, the V gene TRBV5-1, with D hard to call. The CDR3 runs 14 residues. The V end was cut by 4 bases, the J end by 6 bases, with 16 bases between. CDR1 is SGHRS and CDR2 is YFSETQ in the germline V gene. In nucleotides, the CDR3 is TGCGCCAGCAGCGTGGACGCGGGGAGCCCTGAAGCTTTCTTT. Translating it yields CASSVDAGSPEAFF.

V gene TRBV23-1 combines with J gene TRBJ2-2; 13 nucleotides match TRBD2. TRBV23-1 is flagged as an ORF with uncertain function. V lost 0 bases, J lost 5 bases, and 12 bases stayed unmatched. This CDR3 region has 20 residues. CDR3 region: CASSQSVGLAGVVRTGELFF. In DNA, the CDR3 is TGCGCCAGCAGTCAATCGGTAGGACTAGCGGGAGTCGTAAGGACCGGGGAGCTGTTTTTT.

Here the CDR3 DNA reads TGTGCCAGCTCTCTACAGGTGGATACTGAAGCTTTCTTT. This gives the protein CASSLQVDTEAFF. This sequence joins TRBV18 and TRBJ1-1, with D tentatively TRBD1 (5 bases). Trimming shortened V by 6 bases and J by 5 bases, and 13 bases separated the two germline ends. CDR3 size: 13 residues. Germline values: CDR1 KGHSH, CDR2 LQKENI.

The chain joins TRBV3-1 (or the pseudogene TRBV3-2) to TRBJ1-5; D might be TRBD1 (5 bases). Germline-derived CDR1 and CDR2 are LGHDT and YNNKEL (reference sequence). This CDR3 has 15 amino acids. The V gene lost 1 base and the J gene lost 0 bases, with 7 bases spanning the gap. The CDR3 loop is CASSQAGNSNQPQHF. CDR3 nucleotide sequence: TGTGCCAGCAGCCAAGCAGGGAATAGCAATCAGCCCCAGCATTTT.

The chain carries TRBV5-8 and TRBJ1-1; 8 bases fit TRBD1. Germline CDR1 is SGHTS and CDR2 is YDEGEE. The ends lost 7 bases at V and 5 bases at J; junction bases unmatched: 4. This CDR3 comprises 12 residues. CDR3 sequence: CASDRGWTEAFF. The DNA of the CDR3 is TGTGCCAGCGACAGGGGTTGGACTGAAGCTTTCTTT.

In this sample, this clone turned up a few times. The chain uses TRBV5-1 and TRBJ1-2; 7 bases are a match to TRBD1. The germline gives CDR1 SGHRS, CDR2 YFSETQ. The CDR3 covers 13 residues. Unmatched junction bases numbered 10, after V lost 4 bases and J lost 10 bases. The CDR3 region is CASSPTGQHHYTF. The DNA of the CDR3 is TGCGCCAGCAGCCCTACGGGACAGCATCACTACACCTTC.

The chain joins TRBV5-1 to TRBJ1-3, with D tentatively TRBD1 (5 bases). The CDR3 spans 13 residues. V gave up 0 bases and J gave up 7 bases, with 8 bases separating them. Germline lookup yields CDR1 SGHRS and CDR2 YFSETQ. CDR3 region: CASSLVGGNTIYF. In nucleotides, the CDR3 is TGCGCCAGCAGCTTGGTTGGGGGGAACACCATATATTTT. Complete variable domain (other parts from reference TRBV5-1 and TRBJ1-3): KAGVTQTPRYLIKTRGQQVTLSCSPISGHRSVSWYQQTPGQGLQFLFEYFSETQRNKGNFPGRFSGRQFSNSRSEMNVSTLELGDSALYLCASSLVGGNTIYFGEGSWLTVV.

This chain links TRBV6-8 with TRBJ1-3; D perhaps matches TRBD1 (5 bases). Germline V gene sequence: CDR1 MNHGY, CDR2 SAAAGT. The ends were cut back, 5 bases at V and 1 base at J, with 9 bases in the middle. The CDR3 sequence is 14 residues long. CDR3 sequence: CASSRGTSGNTIYF. As DNA, the CDR3 is TGTGCCAGCAGTCGGGGGACGTCTGGAAACACCATATATTTT.

The table lists this clone with a count of one. As DNA, the CDR3 is TGTGCCAGCAGCAGAGTAAACAGGGGCACTGAAGCTTTCTTT. This translates into CASSRVNRGTEAFF. The gene calls are TRBV7-2 and TRBJ1-1, with 7 bases identical to TRBD1. Germline CDR1 and CDR2: SGHTA and FQGNSA. The CDR3 sequence is 14 residues long. Unmatched junction bases numbered 7, after V lost 5 bases and J lost 4 bases.

The J gene is TRBJ2-3, the V gene TRBV12-5; TRBD1 might be the D (7 bases). The germline V and J ends were trimmed by 1 base and 0 bases, with 20 bases remaining between them. This CDR3 region has 19 residues. Germline CDR1 is LGHNT and CDR2 is FRNRAP. CDR3 DNA: TGTGCTAGTGGTTTGGGCAGGGGGGTAGCGTCCTCTAGCACAGATACGCAGTATTTT. Protein: CASGLGRGVASSSTDTQYF. Full variable domain (missing parts from reference TRBV12-5 and TRBJ2-3): DARVTQTPRHKVTEMGQEVTMRCQPILGHNTVFWYRQTMMQGLELLAYFRNRAPLDDSGMPKDRFSAEMPDATLATLKIQPSEPRDSAVYFCASGLGRGVASSSTDTQYFGPGTRLTVL.

The chain is built from TRBV3-1 (or the pseudogene TRBV3-2) and TRBJ2-7, with D perhaps matching TRBD2 (6 bases). Looked up from germline, CDR1 is LGHDT and CDR2 is YNNKEL (reference sequence). The CDR3 consists of 16 residues. V gave up 0 bases and J gave up 3 bases, with 15 bases separating them. This chain's CDR3 is CASSQDWQGLFYEQYF. CDR3 coding DNA: TGTGCCAGCAGCCAAGACTGGCAGGGACTGTTCTACGAGCAGTACTTC.

The rearrangement joins TRBV5-1 to TRBJ1-1; 9 positions agree with TRBD1. This CDR3 comprises 15 residues. CDR1 is SGHRS and CDR2 is YFSETQ in the germline V gene. Losses at the gene ends were 0 bases for V and 1 base for J; bases not matched to a gene: 1. In DNA form, the CDR3 reads TGCGCCAGCAGCTTGGGGGACAGGGAGAACACTGAAGCTTTCTTT. This translates into CASSLGDRENTEAFF.

This clone appeared once. This rearrangement joins TRBV6-5 to TRBJ1-1; D not resolved. There are 15 residues in the CDR3. Germline lookup yields CDR1 MNHEY and CDR2 SVGAGI. V was cut by 6 bases and J by 0 bases, with 14 bases left in between. CDR3: CASRRSRSLNTEAFF. In DNA form, the CDR3 reads TGTGCCAGCAGGCGGTCCAGATCTTTGAACACTGAAGCTTTCTTT.